This T cell receptor beta chain emerged from a study of Ad26.COV2.S vaccination and SARS-CoV-2 variants. Treatment given: around 19 received Ad26.COV2.S at low or high dose, single or two shots; about 5 received placebo; per-sample allocation not given. Samples were taken on day 63 after the first vaccine or placebo injection. Profiled with immunoSEQ multiplex PCR; TCRdb holds only in-frame clones, not every one. The sample contains about 680,000 clones, about 89% of which appear only once. This sequence originates from a person aged 18-60 years who received the Ad26.COV2.S COVID-19 vaccine or a placebo. The sequencing here drew on peripheral blood, taken in a trial of Ad26.COV2.S vaccine versus placebo.

In nucleotides, the CDR3 is TGTGCCAGCAGTAACTATGCAACTAATGAAAAACTGTTTTTT. Its protein is CASSNYATNEKLFF. The rearrangement uses TRBV7-9 and TRBJ1-4; D gene ambiguous. Between the trimmed V and J ends, which lost 6 bases and 0 bases, there was a span of 8 bases. The CDR3 contains 14 residues. Germline CDR1 and CDR2: SEHNR and FQNEAQ (reference sequence).